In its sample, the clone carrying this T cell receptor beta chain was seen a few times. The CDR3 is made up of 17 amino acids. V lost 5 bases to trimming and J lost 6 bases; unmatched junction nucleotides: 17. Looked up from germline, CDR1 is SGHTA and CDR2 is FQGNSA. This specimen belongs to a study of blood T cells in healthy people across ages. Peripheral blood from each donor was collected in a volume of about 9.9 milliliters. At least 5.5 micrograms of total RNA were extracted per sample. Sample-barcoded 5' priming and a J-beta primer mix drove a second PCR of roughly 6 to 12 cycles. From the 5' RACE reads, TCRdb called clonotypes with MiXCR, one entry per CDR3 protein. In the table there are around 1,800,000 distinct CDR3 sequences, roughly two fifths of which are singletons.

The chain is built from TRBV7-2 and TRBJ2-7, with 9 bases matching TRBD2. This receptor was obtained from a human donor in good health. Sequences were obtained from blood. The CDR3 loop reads CASSPLASGKGRREQYF. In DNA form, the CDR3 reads TGTGCCAGCAGCCCCCTGGCTAGCGGGAAAGGCAGGCGCGAGCAGTACTTC.